This T cell receptor beta chain was identified in a study of metastatic and nonmetastatic thyroid tumors. Overall study: It was across blood and tumor or nodule tissue from malignant and benign thyroid patients that repertoires were compared.

The germline V and J ends were trimmed by 8 bases and 1 base, with 11 bases remaining between them. Per germline, CDR1 MNHNS and CDR2 SASEGT. This CDR3 has 13 residues. Findings of the study overall: The study reportedly found significantly higher TCR beta diversity in malignant thyroid tumors than benign nodules, in blood and tumor.

As originally analysed: Using the CDR3 differences seen across clinicopathological groups, the authors built a distant-metastasis classifier for papillary thyroid cancer, which was meant to discriminate distant-metastatic patients. TCRdb re-called clones from the PCR reads using MiXCR. It is TCRdb's table, rather than the study itself, that gives the V and J calls and clone size. The sample shows approximately 70,000 clones, about 3.8% of them seen only once. This clone was counted at least ten times. What it binds is not known. Thyroid surgery was preceded by no treatment in any patient. The sequence derives from a female donor with papillary thyroid cancer or a benign thyroid nodule (not recorded which). Some clones in this sample may be carry-over from other donors' samples. The chain is built from TRBV6-1 and TRBJ1-2; no clear D. The sequenced sample consisted of blood. The CDR3 protein is CASRSSVNYGYTF. The CDR3 DNA reads as TGTGCCAGCCGGTCGTCAGTTAACTATGGCTACACCTTC.